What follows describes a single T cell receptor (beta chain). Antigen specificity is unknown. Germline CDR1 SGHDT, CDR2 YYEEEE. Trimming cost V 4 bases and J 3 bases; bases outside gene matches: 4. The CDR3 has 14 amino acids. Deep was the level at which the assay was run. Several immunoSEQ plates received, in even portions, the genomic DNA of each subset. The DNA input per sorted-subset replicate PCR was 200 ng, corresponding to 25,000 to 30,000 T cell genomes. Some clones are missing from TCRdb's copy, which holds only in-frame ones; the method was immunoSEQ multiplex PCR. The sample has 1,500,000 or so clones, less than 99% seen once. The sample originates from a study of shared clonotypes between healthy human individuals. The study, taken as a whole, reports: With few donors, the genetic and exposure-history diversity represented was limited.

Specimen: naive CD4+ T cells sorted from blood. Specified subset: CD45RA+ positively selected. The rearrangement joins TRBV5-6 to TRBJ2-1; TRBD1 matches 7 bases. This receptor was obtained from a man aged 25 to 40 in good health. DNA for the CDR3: TGTGCCAGCAGCAGGGGACAGAACTACAATGAGCAGTTCTTC. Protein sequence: CASSRGQNYNEQFF.